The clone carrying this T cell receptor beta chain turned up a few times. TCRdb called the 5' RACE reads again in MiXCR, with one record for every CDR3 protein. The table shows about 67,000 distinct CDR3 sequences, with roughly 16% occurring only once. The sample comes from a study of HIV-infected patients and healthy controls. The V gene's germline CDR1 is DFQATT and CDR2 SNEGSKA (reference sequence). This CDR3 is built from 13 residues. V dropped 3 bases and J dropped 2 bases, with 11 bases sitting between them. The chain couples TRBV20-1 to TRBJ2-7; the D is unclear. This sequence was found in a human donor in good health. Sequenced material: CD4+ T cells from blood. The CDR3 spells CSARRHDAYEQYF. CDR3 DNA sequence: TGCAGTGCTAGGCGCCACGATGCCTACGAGCAGTACTTC.